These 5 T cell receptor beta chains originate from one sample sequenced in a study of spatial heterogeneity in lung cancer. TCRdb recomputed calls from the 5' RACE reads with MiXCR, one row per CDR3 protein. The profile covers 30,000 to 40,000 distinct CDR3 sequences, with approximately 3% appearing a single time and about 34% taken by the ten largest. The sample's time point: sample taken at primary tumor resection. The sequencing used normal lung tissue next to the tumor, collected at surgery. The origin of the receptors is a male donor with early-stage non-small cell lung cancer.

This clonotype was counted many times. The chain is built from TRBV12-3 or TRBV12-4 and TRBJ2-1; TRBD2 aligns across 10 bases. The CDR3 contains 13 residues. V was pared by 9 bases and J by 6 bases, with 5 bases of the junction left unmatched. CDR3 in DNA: TGTGCCAGTTCTAGCGGGAGTTCCAATGAGCAGTTCTTC. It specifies CASSSGSSNEQFF.

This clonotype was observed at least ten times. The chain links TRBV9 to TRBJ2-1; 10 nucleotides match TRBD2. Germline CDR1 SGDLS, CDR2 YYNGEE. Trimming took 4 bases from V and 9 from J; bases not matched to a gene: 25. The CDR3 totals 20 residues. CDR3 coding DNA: TGTGCCAGCAGCCCCAGAATAGGGACCCCCACTAGCGGGATCGGTGGTGAGCAGTTCTTC. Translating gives CASSPRIGTPTSGIGGEQFF.

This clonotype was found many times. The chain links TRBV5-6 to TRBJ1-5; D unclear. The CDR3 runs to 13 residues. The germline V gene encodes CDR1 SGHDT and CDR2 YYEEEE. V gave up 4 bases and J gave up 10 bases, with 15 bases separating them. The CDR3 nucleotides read TGTGCCAGCAGCCGCCAGGCGGAGGGTCCCCAGCATTTT. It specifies CASSRQAEGPQHF.

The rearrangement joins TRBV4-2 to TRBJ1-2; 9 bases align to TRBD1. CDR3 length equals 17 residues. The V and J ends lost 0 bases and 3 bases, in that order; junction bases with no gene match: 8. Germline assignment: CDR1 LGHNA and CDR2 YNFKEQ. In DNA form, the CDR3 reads TGTGCCAGCAGCCAAGAAGGACAGGGGAGCGGCGACTATGGCTACACCTTC. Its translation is CASSQEGQGSGDYGYTF.

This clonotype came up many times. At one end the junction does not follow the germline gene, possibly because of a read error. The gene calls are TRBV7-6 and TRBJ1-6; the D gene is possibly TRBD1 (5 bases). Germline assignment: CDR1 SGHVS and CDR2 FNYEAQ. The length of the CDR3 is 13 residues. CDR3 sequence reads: CASSIGTGGVPRF. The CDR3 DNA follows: TGTGCCAGCAGTATTGGGACTGGAGGCGTTCCTCGGTTT.